These 2 T cell receptor beta chains originate from one sample sequenced in a study of blood T cell repertoires in COVID-19. TCRdb's table, derived via immunoSEQ multiplex PCR, lists solely in-frame clones and lacks some. The sample yields 64,000 or so clones, around 80% seen once. What was sequenced was peripheral blood. These receptors all stem from a man older than 75 with acute or convalescent COVID-19.

The gene calls are TRBV27 and TRBJ2-3; D is unclear. The CDR3 has 14 residues. V lost 5 bases and J 9 bases, leaving 18 bases between the germline ends. CDR1 MNHEY and CDR2 SMNVEV come from the germline V gene (reference sequence). The CDR3 nucleotides are TGTGCCAGCAGTCTCGGATACCACAGATACACGCAGTATTTT. Translating gives CASSLGYHRYTQYF.

The genes are TRBV10-3 and TRBJ1-6; tentative D call: TRBD1 (5 bases). Germline V gene lookup returns CDR1 ENHRY and CDR2 SYGVKD. V was trimmed by 3 bases and J by 10 bases, leaving 16 bases between them. CDR3 length: 15 residues. The CDR3 loop is CAISEKTAIDSPLHF. Written as DNA, the CDR3 is TGTGCCATCAGTGAAAAGACAGCGATTGACTCACCCCTCCACTTT.